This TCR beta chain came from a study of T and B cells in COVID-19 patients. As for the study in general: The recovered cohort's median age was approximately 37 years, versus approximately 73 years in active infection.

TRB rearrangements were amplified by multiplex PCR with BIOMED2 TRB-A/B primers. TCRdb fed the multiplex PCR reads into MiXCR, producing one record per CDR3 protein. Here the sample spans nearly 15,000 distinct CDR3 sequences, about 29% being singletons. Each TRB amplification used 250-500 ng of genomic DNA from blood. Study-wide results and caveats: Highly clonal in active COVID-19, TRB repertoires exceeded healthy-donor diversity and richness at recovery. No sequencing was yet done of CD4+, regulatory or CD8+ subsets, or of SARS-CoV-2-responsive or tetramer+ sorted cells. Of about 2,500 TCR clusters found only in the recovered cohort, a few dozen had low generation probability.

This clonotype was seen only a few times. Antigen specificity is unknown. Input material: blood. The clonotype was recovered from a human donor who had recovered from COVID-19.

CDR3 sequence reads: CASSFWTSGGMNTQYF. As DNA, the CDR3 is TGTGCCAGCAGCTTCTGGACTAGCGGGGGAATGAATACGCAGTATTTT. The chain uses TRBV11-2 and TRBJ2-3; 13 bases are a match to TRBD2. CDR3 length equals 16 residues. Germline trimming cut 3 bases from V and 7 bases from J; bases unmatched to any gene: 7. Germline CDR1 reads SGHAT; CDR2 reads FQNNGV.